One sample yielded the 18 T cell receptor beta chains listed below, sequenced in a study of a mutant IDH1 vaccine in newly diagnosed glioma. Method: immunoSEQ multiplex PCR; TCRdb's copy keeps in-frame clones and lacks some. The sample lists approximately 60,000 clones; about 73% were seen once. Their cognate antigens are unknown. Time point of the sample: week 35, safety follow-up. Every single dose of the vaccine, 300 ug of mutant IDH1 20-mer peptide, came with topical imiquimod. The sample was PBMCs, taken from a glioma patient whose treatment included an IDH1 peptide vaccine. These receptors were taken from a man over 45 with glioma.

V and J are TRBV5-8 and TRBJ2-4; 7 bases match TRBD2. Germline V gene data show CDR1 as SGHTS and CDR2 as YDEGEE. J was trimmed by 6 bases and V by 2 bases; bases with no gene match: 8. The CDR3 contains 15 residues. The CDR3 loop is CASSFLAGRGNIQYF. The CDR3 nucleotides read TGTGCCAGCAGCTTCTTAGCGGGCCGAGGAAACATTCAGTACTTC.

This CDR3 is CAWLGGATQYF. The DNA for the CDR3 is TGTGCCTGGCTCGGTGGGGCCACGCAGTATTTT. The rearrangement joins TRBV30 to TRBJ2-3; possibly TRBD1 for D (5 bases). There are 11 residues in the CDR3. Trimming cost V 5 bases and J 9 bases, with 12 bases left between them. Looked up from germline, CDR1 is GTSNPN and CDR2 is SVGIG (reference sequence).

V and J are TRBV4-1 and TRBJ1-4; 7 nucleotides line up with TRBD1. The CDR3 length is 13 residues. Trimming at V came to 4 bases and at J to 8 bases, leaving 4 bases not matched to a gene. Germline lookup yields CDR1 MGHRA and CDR2 YSYEKL. CDR3 sequence reads: CASSRLRGEKLFF. CDR3 DNA: TGCGCCAGCAGCCGCCTCAGGGGGGAAAAACTGTTTTTT.

This chain links TRBV30 with TRBJ1-5; D gene ambiguous. The CDR3 covers 13 residues. Trimming removed 0 bases at V and 10 bases at J, with 13 bases between. Germline V lookup: CDR1 GTSNPN, CDR2 SVGIG (reference sequence). The chain's CDR3 is CAWSVPSRFPQHF. The CDR3, as DNA: TGTGCCTGGAGTGTACCATCACGATTTCCCCAGCATTTT.

The chain joins TRBV5-1 to TRBJ2-2, with unresolved D. Between the trimmed V and J ends, which lost 5 bases and 0 bases, there was a span of 11 bases. In germline, CDR1 is SGHRS, CDR2 YFSETQ. The CDR3 sequence is 15 residues long. The CDR3 nucleotides read TGCGCCAGCAGTATCGACGGGCCGAACACCGGGGAGCTGTTTTTT. It yields the protein CASSIDGPNTGELFF.

This clone was seen a few times. This chain joins TRBV5-5 and TRBJ2-1, with D hard to call. This CDR3 spans 14 amino acids. Between the trimmed V and J ends, which lost 2 bases and 5 bases, there was a span of 11 bases. Germline V lookup: CDR1 SGHKS, CDR2 YYEKEE (reference sequence). The CDR3 region is CASSFSLRNNEQFF. The CDR3 DNA reads as TGTGCCAGCAGCTTTTCACTGCGAAACAATGAGCAGTTCTTC.

The chain employs TRBV7-2 and TRBJ2-1; 8 nucleotides agree with TRBD2. Germline CDR1 reads SGHTA; CDR2 reads FQGNSA. V shed 2 bases and J 9 bases; nucleotides not matched to a gene: 9. The CDR3 runs 15 residues. CDR3 DNA: TGTGCCAGCAGCTTACCTGGACTAGCTCCCGGTGAGCAGTTCTTC. As protein: CASSLPGLAPGEQFF.

This chain's CDR3 is CASSIRTSGVPSTDTQYF. CDR3 nucleotides: TGCGCCAGCAGCATTCGGACTAGCGGGGTCCCGAGCACAGATACGCAGTATTTT. This chain connects TRBV5-1 to TRBJ2-3; 12 bases line up with TRBD2. This CDR3 is 18 amino acids long. Germline trimming cut 4 bases from V and 0 bases from J; bases unmatched to any gene: 9. Germline CDR1 and CDR2: SGHRS and YFSETQ.

This chain links TRBV6-1 with TRBJ2-1, with TRBD1 matching 7 bases. Germline V gene data show CDR1 as MNHNS and CDR2 as SASEGT. V lost 6 bases to trimming and J lost 1 base; unmatched junction nucleotides: 6. The CDR3 loop spans 15 amino acids. CDR3 in DNA: TGTGCCAGCAGGGACCCCAGGGGGTCCTACAATGAGCAGTTCTTC. It codes for CASRDPRGSYNEQFF.

The CDR3 region has the DNA TGTGCCAGTAGCAACGAACCCGCGGGCACTGAAGCTTTCTTT. This codes for CASSNEPAGTEAFF. The chain couples TRBV19 to TRBJ1-1, with D hard to call. The V gene's germline CDR1 is LNHDA and CDR2 SQIVND (reference sequence). The CDR3 extends over 14 amino acids. Trimming left V 6 bases short and J 4 bases short, with 15 bases between. The full variable domain, rest sourced from reference TRBV19 and TRBJ1-1, is DGGITQSPKYLFRKEGQNVTLSCEQNLNHDAMYWYRQDPGQGLRLIYYSQIVNDFQKGDIAEGYSVSREKKESFPLTVTSAQKNPTAFYLCASSNEPAGTEAFFGQGTRLTVV.

V usage is TRBV2 and J usage is TRBJ1-2, with 10 bases matching TRBD1. This CDR3 has 15 amino acids. The trim removed 8 bases at V and 4 bases at J, leaving 10 bases unmatched. Germline CDR1 is SNHLY and CDR2 is FYNNEI. CDR3 coding DNA: TGTGCCAGCGGGGAACCCGGGACAGGGGTCTATGGCTACACCTTC. It is translated as CASGEPGTGVYGYTF.

This sequence joins TRBV29-1 and TRBJ2-7, with 8 bases matching TRBD1. Germline CDR1 is SQVTM and CDR2 is ANQGSEA. The CDR3 runs 11 residues. V lost 6 bases to trimming and J lost 5 bases; unmatched junction nucleotides: 3. The CDR3 bases are TGCAGCGTGGGACAGGTTCACGAGCAGTACTTC. It encodes CSVGQVHEQYF.

The rearrangement joins TRBV4-2 to TRBJ2-5; D gene uncertain. CDR3 size: 11 residues. Trimming stripped 2 bases from V and 9 bases from J, with 7 bases between. CDR1 is LGHNA, CDR2 YNFKEQ, per germline. The CDR3 nucleotides read TGTGCCAGCAGCCAACTTGGGGCCCAGTACTTC. It translates to CASSQLGAQYF.

V is TRBV5-6 and J is TRBJ2-5, with 8 bases aligning to TRBD1. Looked up from germline, CDR1 is SGHDT and CDR2 is YYEEEE. CDR3 size: 14 residues. V lost 4 bases to trimming and J lost 5 bases; unmatched junction nucleotides: 7. DNA for the CDR3: TGTGCCAGCAGCACTGCCAGGGGGCCGGAGACCCAGTACTTC. It codes for CASSTARGPETQYF.

The gene calls are TRBV6-5 and TRBJ1-3; D uncertain. Germline-derived CDR1 and CDR2 are MNHEY and SVGAGI. The germline V and J ends were trimmed by 2 bases and 0 bases, with 8 bases remaining between them. This CDR3 has 15 residues. This CDR3 is CASSYDSGSGNTIYF. DNA of the CDR3: TGTGCCAGCAGTTACGACTCAGGCTCTGGAAACACCATATATTTT.

Only a few counts were recorded for this clone. The chain recombines TRBV5-6 with TRBJ2-1; D is perhaps TRBD1 (6 bases). The CDR3 is made up of 12 amino acids. Germline loops: CDR1 SGHDT, CDR2 YYEEEE. V dropped 3 bases and J dropped 8 bases, with 9 bases sitting between them. CDR3 bases: TGTGCCAGCAGCTGGGACAAAGATGAGCAGTTCTTC. Translating gives CASSWDKDEQFF.

This clone came up a few times. The chain combines TRBV4-1 with TRBJ1-5, with a weak D call TRBD1 (5 bases). The CDR3 is made up of 15 amino acids. The V gene lost 3 bases and the J gene lost 6 bases, with 15 bases spanning the gap. Germline CDR1 MGHRA, CDR2 YSYEKL. The CDR3 region is CASSHGSGGGQPQHF. The CDR3 region has the DNA TGCGCCAGCAGCCACGGCAGCGGGGGGGGTCAGCCCCAGCATTTT.

The chain combines TRBV5-6 with TRBJ2-1; TRBD1 agrees at 8 bases. This CDR3 is 18 amino acids long. The V segment lost 0 bases and the J segment 1 base; nucleotides outside the gene matches: 9. Germline V gene sequence: CDR1 SGHDT, CDR2 YYEEEE. The CDR3 loop reads CASSLGIAGGRSYNEQFF. Written as DNA, the CDR3 is TGTGCCAGCAGCTTGGGTATTGCAGGGGGCAGGTCCTACAATGAGCAGTTCTTC.